This TCR beta chain was obtained from a study of blood T cell repertoires in COVID-19. About the study: Italy, Spain and the United States were the sources of the convalescent and acute COVID-19 samples.

This CDR3 contains 14 residues. Germline CDR1 and CDR2: SGHVS and FNYEAQ. Worth noting for this clone: At one end the junction does not follow the germline gene, possibly because of a read error.

As handled by the study authors: It was from reference gene primer amplification that nucleated cell counts were estimated. TCRdb keeps only in-frame clones here, not all; method: immunoSEQ multiplex PCR. V and J calls plus clone size are reproduced from that table; the DNA served to infer D and trimming. In the table there are some 200,000 clones, just over 85% of which are singletons. Specimen: peripheral blood. This rearrangement joins TRBV7-6 to TRBJ2-3; tentatively, D is TRBD1 (6 bases). The receptor's source is a man in his late teens or twenties with active or convalescent COVID-19. The CDR3 loop reads CASSSGQTTDTQYF. DNA of the CDR3: TGTGCCAGTAGCTCTGGACAGACTACAGATACGCAGTATTTT.